The 31 T cell receptor beta chains listed next were all sequenced from one sample in a study of cytomegalovirus exposure and HLA in healthy donors. This table comes from immunoSEQ multiplex PCR, and its TCRdb copy is limited to in-frame clones, with some not included. Of about 160,000 clones in the sample, 89% were seen once. The sequencing sample was made of PBMCs. These receptors all come from a man younger than 30 in good health and CMV-seropositive.

This sequence joins TRBV28 and TRBJ1-1; D might be TRBD1 (5 bases). The V gene lost 3 bases and the J gene lost 8 bases, with 13 bases spanning the gap. Germline V gene data show CDR1 as MDHEN and CDR2 as SYDVKM. The CDR3 loop spans 13 amino acids. The CDR3 spells CASSFPQGSEAFF. The CDR3 region has the DNA TGTGCCAGCAGTTTCCCCCAGGGTTCGGAAGCTTTCTTT.

The CDR3 region is CASSPPQQGYNEQFF. The CDR3 bases are TGTGCCAGCTCACCACCGCAACAGGGCTACAATGAGCAGTTCTTC. This rearrangement joins TRBV18 to TRBJ2-1; D is perhaps TRBD1 (6 bases). Trimming stripped 0 bases from V and 3 bases from J, with 9 bases between. Germline V gene data show CDR1 as KGHSH and CDR2 as LQKENI. The CDR3 extends over 15 amino acids.

The chain is built from TRBV29-1 and TRBJ2-2; 8 bases line up with TRBD1. With 7 bases clipped from V and 4 bases from J, the junction kept 8 bases outside the gene matches. The CDR3 has 14 residues. Looked up from germline, CDR1 is SQVTM and CDR2 is ANQGSEA. CDR3 region: CSAVTGASTGELFF. Here the CDR3 DNA reads TGCAGCGCTGTGACAGGGGCGAGCACCGGGGAGCTGTTTTTT.

This sequence joins TRBV6-1 and TRBJ1-2; a possible D gene is TRBD1 (5 bases). V lost 0 bases to trimming and J lost 8 bases, with 10 bases between them. The CDR3 is made up of 13 amino acids. From germline, CDR1 is MNHNS and CDR2 SASEGT. The CDR3 reads CASSEAGGWGYTF. Here the CDR3 DNA reads TGTGCCAGCAGTGAAGCGGGGGGTTGGGGCTACACCTTC.

In this sample, this clone turned up once. The chain links TRBV18 to TRBJ1-2; D is perhaps TRBD1 (5 bases). The germline V and J ends were trimmed by 6 bases and 4 bases, with 18 bases remaining between them. Germline CDR1 reads KGHSH; CDR2 reads LQKENI. This CDR3 spans 15 amino acids. The CDR3 spells CASSQTQDATYGYTF. The DNA of the CDR3 is TGTGCCAGCTCTCAGACACAGGATGCCACCTATGGCTACACCTTC. Filled out from reference TRBV18 and TRBJ1-2, the complete variable domain reads NAGVMQNPRHLVRRRGQEARLRCSPMKGHSHVYWYRQLPEEGLKFMVYLQKENIIDESGMPKERFSAEFPKEGPSILRIQQVVRGDSAAYFCASSQTQDATYGYTFGSGTRLTVV.

This clone was seen only a few times. The chain is built from TRBV5-8 and TRBJ2-1; D ambiguous. Trimming took 3 bases from V and 1 from J, leaving 11 bases between them. The CDR3 runs to 15 residues. The V gene's germline CDR1 is SGHTS and CDR2 YDEGEE. The DNA of the CDR3 is TGTGCCAGCAGCTCCGGTGAGTGGTCCTACAATGAGCAGTTCTTC. Protein: CASSSGEWSYNEQFF.

V and J are TRBV4-1 and TRBJ2-2; 13 bases agree with TRBD2. The CDR3 sequence is 17 residues long. The ends lost 1 base at V and 2 bases at J; junction bases unmatched: 1. Germline CDR1 is MGHRA and CDR2 is YSYEKL. The CDR3 protein is CASSQAGLAGNTGELFF. CDR3 bases: TGCGCCAGCAGCCAAGCGGGACTAGCGGGAAACACCGGGGAGCTGTTTTTT.

The gene calls are TRBV4-1 and TRBJ2-7; 9 bases line up with TRBD1. The CDR3 is made up of 13 amino acids. Germline V gives CDR1 MGHRA, CDR2 YSYEKL. V trimming: 2 bases; J trimming: 7 bases; junction bases outside the gene matches: 3. The CDR3 DNA reads TGCGCCAGCAGCCAAACCGGGACAGGGGAGCAGTACTTC. It yields the protein CASSQTGTGEQYF.

V is TRBV7-9 and J is TRBJ2-1; TRBD1 agrees at 9 bases. J gave up 1 base and V 5 bases, and 12 bases lay outside the gene matches. Germline V CDR1 and CDR2: SEHNR, FQNEAQ (reference sequence). The CDR3 spans 18 residues. CDR3 coding DNA: TGTGCCAGCAGCGGGCCCCGGGCGGGACAGGGTTCCTACAATGAGCAGTTCTTC. Protein sequence: CASSGPRAGQGSYNEQFF.

In its sample, this clone was seen once. The chain couples TRBV13 to TRBJ2-1; tentative D call: TRBD2 (5 bases). Looked up from germline, CDR1 is PRHDT and CDR2 is FYEKMQ (reference sequence). The CDR3 spans 14 residues. V dropped 6 bases and J dropped 5 bases, with 14 bases sitting between them. CDR3 in DNA: TGTGCCAGCAGTCTAGTTAATAGCGACAATGAGCAGTTCTTC. It encodes CASSLVNSDNEQFF.

The rearrangement links TRBV7-2 to TRBJ2-7; TRBD2 aligns across 11 bases. The CDR3 has 14 residues. Germline assignment: CDR1 SGHTA and CDR2 FQGNSA. With V trimmed by 5 bases and J by 1 base, 1 base remained unmatched. CDR3 DNA: TGTGCCAGCAGCCGGACTAGCGGGTCCTACGAGCAGTACTTC. Amino acid sequence: CASSRTSGSYEQYF. The full variable domain, in which reference TRBV7-2 and TRBJ2-7 provide the parts outside the CDR3, is GAGVSQSPSNKVTEKGKDVELRCDPISGHTALYWYRQSLGQGLEFLIYFQGNSAPDKSGLPSDRFSAERTGGSVSTLTIQRTQQEDSAVYLCASSRTSGSYEQYFGPGTRLTVT.

The V gene is TRBV7-2, the J gene TRBJ2-5, with 11 bases aligning to TRBD2. Germline CDR1 and CDR2: SGHTA and FQGNSA. Trimming took 2 bases from V and 4 from J; bases not matched to a gene: 6. The CDR3 length is 16 residues. CDR3 amino acids: CASSLNLGLAGETQYF. In DNA form, the CDR3 reads TGTGCCAGCAGCTTAAACCTCGGACTAGCGGGAGAGACCCAGTACTTC.

A single count supports this clone. The chain recombines TRBV27 with TRBJ2-3; perhaps TRBD2 as D (6 bases). Deletions cut 2 bases from V and 5 bases from J, with 17 bases between. CDR1 and CDR2 from the germline V gene are MNHEY and SMNVEV (reference sequence). The CDR3 has 16 amino acids. The CDR3 protein is CASSLISMSGVDTQYF. In DNA form, the CDR3 reads TGTGCCAGCAGTTTAATATCAATGTCGGGGGTAGATACGCAGTATTTT.

In this sample, this clone turned up once. This sequence joins TRBV19 and TRBJ2-7; 9 nucleotides align to TRBD2. The CDR3 consists of 14 residues. The trim removed 6 bases at V and 0 bases at J, leaving 3 bases unmatched. The germline gives CDR1 LNHDA, CDR2 SQIVND (reference sequence). The CDR3 nucleotides are TGTGCCAGTAGCCCAGCGGGAGGCTCCTACGAGCAGTACTTC. This encodes CASSPAGGSYEQYF.

The V and J genes are TRBV7-9 and TRBJ2-7; D is perhaps TRBD2 (7 bases). The CDR3 is made up of 16 amino acids. The V and J ends lost 5 bases and 4 bases respectively, with 21 bases between them. The germline CDR1 and CDR2 sequences are SEHNR and FQNEAQ (reference sequence). CDR3 coding DNA: TGTGCCAGCAGCCACTCTAGGGGGGGCCTGCAATACGAGCAGTACTTC. Its protein is CASSHSRGGLQYEQYF.

The gene calls are TRBV10-2 and TRBJ2-1; TRBD1 aligns across 10 bases. Unmatched junction bases numbered 8, after V lost 6 bases and J lost 6 bases. This CDR3 is 15 amino acids long. Per germline, CDR1 WSHSY and CDR2 SAAADI. The CDR3 loop reads CASRDRDRGLNEQFF. DNA for the CDR3: TGCGCCAGCAGAGACCGGGACAGGGGACTCAATGAGCAGTTCTTC.

The J gene is TRBJ1-3, the V gene TRBV7-6, with 7 nucleotides matching TRBD1. Trimming removed 5 bases from V and 4 bases from J; junction bases left unmatched: 5. The V gene's germline CDR1 is SGHVS and CDR2 FNYEAQ. The CDR3 is 14 amino acids. DNA for the CDR3: TGTGCCAGCAGCGAGACAGGGCGCGGAAACACCATATATTTT. Residues: CASSETGRGNTIYF.

This sequence joins TRBV11-2 and TRBJ1-3; 7 nucleotides agree with TRBD1. Germline V lookup: CDR1 SGHAT, CDR2 FQNNGV. This CDR3 has 15 amino acids. Losses at the gene ends were 4 bases for V and 3 bases for J; bases not matched to a gene: 6. DNA of the CDR3: TGTGCCAGCAGCTCGACACAGGGGTATGGAAACACCATATATTTT. Translation gives CASSSTQGYGNTIYF.

The rearrangement joins TRBV28 to TRBJ1-1; D not certain. Per germline, CDR1 MDHEN and CDR2 SYDVKM. Deletions cut 5 bases from V and 5 bases from J, with 15 bases between. The CDR3 runs to 14 residues. The CDR3 DNA is TGTGCCAGCAGTCCCCCCTCCGGGGTGACTGAAGCTTTCTTT. The encoded protein is CASSPPSGVTEAFF. Full variable domain (remainder filled in from reference TRBV28 and TRBJ1-1): DVKVTQSSRYLVKRTGEKVFLECVQDMDHENMFWYRQDPGLGLRLIYFSYDVKMKEKGDIPEGYSVSREKKERFSLILESASTNQTSMYLCASSPPSGVTEAFFGQGTRLTVV.

The CDR3 loop reads CASSPMTGTTDTQYF. The CDR3 DNA follows: TGTGCCAGCTCACCTATGACAGGGACCACAGATACGCAGTATTTT. The chain uses TRBV18 and TRBJ2-3; TRBD1 aligns across 7 bases. Trimming removed 3 bases from V and 2 bases from J; junction bases left unmatched: 5. The length of the CDR3 is 15 residues. CDR1 is KGHSH and CDR2 is LQKENI in the germline V gene.

The V gene is TRBV12-2, the J gene TRBJ2-2; TRBD2 reflects the table's D call only, with no check against the DNA. TRBV12-2 constitutes a pseudogene. This CDR3 contains 15 residues. CDR3 amino acids: CASRICGANTGELFF. The CDR3 nucleotides are TGTGCAAGTCGGATCTGCGGGGCGAACACCGGGGAGCTGTTTTTT.

This chain connects TRBV7-9 to TRBJ2-1; 10 bases align to TRBD2. V dropped 1 base and J dropped 8; count of bases not matched to a gene: 8. Looked up from germline, CDR1 is SEHNR and CDR2 is FQNEAQ (reference sequence). The CDR3 covers 16 residues. CDR3 bases: TGTGCCAGCAGCTTAGGCTGGCTAGCGGGAGATTATGAGCAGTTCTTC. This gives the protein CASSLGWLAGDYEQFF. Filled out from reference TRBV7-9 and TRBJ2-1, the complete variable domain reads DTGVSQNPRHKITKRGQNVTFRCDPISEHNRLYWYRQTLGQGPEFLTYFQNEAQLEKSRLLSDRFSAERPKGSFSTLEIQRTEQGDSAMYLCASSLGWLAGDYEQFFGPGTRLTVL.

CDR3 nucleotides: TGTGCCAGCAGTTCACGGGAGGGCCTTTACGAGCAGTACTTC. This encodes CASSSREGLYEQYF. This chain links TRBV27 with TRBJ2-7; 8 nucleotides line up with TRBD2. The CDR3 has 14 residues. Losses at the gene ends were 4 bases for V and 4 bases for J; bases not matched to a gene: 6. Germline CDR1 is MNHEY and CDR2 is SMNVEV (reference sequence).

J is TRBJ1-1 and V is TRBV25-1; TRBD1 matches at 7 bases. V trimming: 6 bases; J trimming: 0 bases; junction bases outside the gene matches: 10. The germline V gene encodes CDR1 MGHDK and CDR2 SYGVNS. CDR3 length: 16 amino acids. The CDR3 DNA reads TGTGCCAGCAGCTCTACCGGGGGACAGATGAACACTGAAGCTTTCTTT. As protein: CASSSTGGQMNTEAFF.

The rearrangement links TRBV6-6 to TRBJ2-7, with TRBD1 matching over 8 bases. Germline CDR1 is MNHNY and CDR2 is SVGAGI (reference sequence). The CDR3 consists of 15 residues. V was pared by 2 bases and J by 6 bases, with 9 bases of the junction left unmatched. Here the CDR3 DNA reads TGTGCCAGCAGTTACCGACAGGGGAGGTTATCCGAGCAGTACTTC. Translated, it gives CASSYRQGRLSEQYF.

This sequence joins TRBV5-1 and TRBJ2-1; 10 nucleotides match TRBD1. This CDR3 is 14 amino acids long. Germline trimming cut 3 bases from V and 7 bases from J; bases unmatched to any gene: 4. CDR1 is SGHRS and CDR2 is YFSETQ in the germline V gene. The CDR3, as DNA: TGCGCCAGCAGCTGGCGACAGGGGGCAAATGAGCAGTTCTTC. Translated, it gives CASSWRQGANEQFF.

This clone came up once. This chain uses TRBV5-6 with TRBJ1-1; TRBD1 matches at 10 bases. Germline CDR1 and CDR2: SGHDT and YYEEEE. CDR3 length equals 17 residues. V shed 0 bases and J 1 base; nucleotides not matched to a gene: 6. The DNA of the CDR3 is TGTGCCAGCAGCTTGGGACAGGGGGCGCGTTGGAACACTGAAGCTTTCTTT. Protein product: CASSLGQGARWNTEAFF.

The count of this clone is one. V usage is TRBV27 and J usage is TRBJ2-1, with TRBD2 matching over 12 bases. The CDR3 has 20 amino acids. V dropped 3 bases and J dropped 0; count of bases not matched to a gene: 12. Germline CDR1 and CDR2: MNHEY and SMNVEV (reference sequence). CDR3 in DNA: TGTGCCAGCAGTTTCTTCCCTCCCCGGACTAGCGGGACCTCCTACAATGAGCAGTTCTTC. Protein product: CASSFFPPRTSGTSYNEQFF.

The chain has TRBV29-1 and TRBJ2-7; perhaps TRBD2 as D (5 bases). CDR1 is SQVTM and CDR2 is ANQGSEA in the germline V gene. Trimming left V 4 bases short and J 0 bases short, with 10 bases between. The CDR3 has 13 residues. CDR3 DNA: TGCAGCGTTGCATCGACTACCTCCTACGAGCAGTACTTC. Encoded protein: CSVASTTSYEQYF.

The rearrangement joins TRBV5-1 to TRBJ2-7; D not certain. The length of the CDR3 is 12 residues. Germline CDR1 SGHRS, CDR2 YFSETQ. V was pared by 1 base and J by 1 base, with 3 bases between. CDR3 nucleotides: TGCGCCAGCAGCTTGTCTTCCTACGAGCAGTACTTC. Protein product: CASSLSSYEQYF. Full variable domain (remainder filled in from reference TRBV5-1 and TRBJ2-7): KAGVTQTPRYLIKTRGQQVTLSCSPISGHRSVSWYQQTPGQGLQFLFEYFSETQRNKGNFPGRFSGRQFSNSRSEMNVSTLELGDSALYLCASSLSSYEQYFGPGTRLTVT.

V gene TRBV11-1 combines with J gene TRBJ2-3, with 9 nucleotides matching TRBD2. V shed 7 bases, J shed 10 bases, and the junction held 15 bases outside the gene matches. This CDR3 is 15 amino acids long. Germline assignment: CDR1 SGHAT and CDR2 FQDESV (reference sequence). The CDR3 protein is CASTTIAGDRGAQYF. The CDR3 coding sequence is TGTGCCAGCACCACAATAGCGGGGGACCGAGGGGCGCAGTATTTT.